Shown below are 6 T cell receptor beta chains from a single sample sequenced in a study of cytomegalovirus exposure and HLA in healthy donors. The study ran its PCR with 60 Vbeta and 13 Jbeta primers. Assay used: immunoSEQ multiplex PCR; TCRdb lists only in-frame clones, some missing. The table includes under 150,000 clones, roughly 80% detected once. Material: PBMCs. The receptor set was obtained from a woman aged 50 to 65 in good health and CMV-seronegative.

The chain links TRBV28 to TRBJ2-5, with 13 bases aligning to TRBD2. Germline loops: CDR1 MDHEN, CDR2 SYDVKM. J lost 5 bases, V lost 6 bases, and 9 bases had no gene match. The CDR3 runs to 16 residues. CDR3: CASSRGLAGAGETQYF. The CDR3 DNA is TGTGCCAGCAGCCGCGGACTAGCGGGGGCCGGGGAGACCCAGTACTTC.

This rearrangement joins TRBV30 to TRBJ1-2, with TRBD1 matching over 9 bases. With V trimmed by 0 bases and J by 8 bases, 19 bases remained unmatched. The CDR3 has 18 residues. Germline V lookup: CDR1 GTSNPN, CDR2 SVGIG (reference sequence). CDR3 sequence (DNA): TGTGCCTGGAGTGTTAGGGACAGGGTAACCCCTAGGCAAGGGGGCTACACCTTC. Its protein is CAWSVRDRVTPRQGGYTF.

The chain combines TRBV5-1 with TRBJ1-3; tentative D call: TRBD1 (5 bases). Germline lookup yields CDR1 SGHRS and CDR2 YFSETQ. CDR3 length: 18 amino acids. Trimming took 0 bases from V and 2 from J, leaving 18 bases between them. This CDR3 reads CASSLGPQGLTAGNTIYF. The CDR3 DNA follows: TGCGCCAGCAGCTTGGGGCCGCAGGGACTCACCGCTGGAAACACCATATATTTT.

The chain carries TRBV5-4 and TRBJ2-5, with 7 bases that match TRBD1. V trimming: 2 bases; J trimming: 4 bases; junction bases outside the gene matches: 8. The CDR3 totals 15 residues. Germline lookup yields CDR1 SGHNT and CDR2 YYREEE (reference sequence). CDR3 protein: CASSLGGRAGETQYF. The CDR3 region has the DNA TGTGCCAGCAGCTTAGGGGGCAGGGCAGGAGAGACCCAGTACTTC.

This chain connects TRBV29-1 to TRBJ2-7, with TRBD2 matching 8 bases. Germline lookup yields CDR1 SQVTM and CDR2 ANQGSEA. The CDR3 sequence is 14 residues long. V dropped 1 base and J dropped 4; count of bases not matched to a gene: 6. CDR3 residues: CSVEVGGGRYEQYF. The CDR3 DNA follows: TGCAGCGTTGAAGTCGGGGGGGGCCGATACGAGCAGTACTTC.

V usage is TRBV10-3 and J usage is TRBJ1-1; D is undetermined. The CDR3 spans 11 residues. The V and J ends lost 2 bases and 10 bases respectively, with 8 bases between them. Germline values: CDR1 ENHRY, CDR2 SYGVKD. The CDR3: CAISEEGRAFF. The CDR3 nucleotides read TGTGCCATCAGTGAGGAGGGCCGAGCTTTCTTT.